The entry below describes one T cell receptor beta chain. Its antigen specificity is not known. Nothing much larger sits one base from this clone, and base qualities are not available. This record comes from a study of blood T cell repertoires in COVID-19 (dated by TCRdb to 2020 to 2021). Describing the broader study: Samples covering the acute and convalescent phases of COVID-19 were provided by collaborators in the United States, Italy and Spain. Deeply sampled blood TCRbeta repertoires from subjects exposed to, actively infected with, or recovered from COVID-19 were included in the dataset. HLA class I and class II types, where available, came from metadata supplied by the sample provider rather than from assay-based typing. Samples were obtained from the ongoing ImmuneRACE study (first 160 participants) and from 1,254 subjects provided by 6 global collaborators. The material from the prospective study consisted of cDNA or gDNA derived from T cells, B-cell-depleted T cells, or PBMCs. The sample metadata nearly always contained a de-identified subject ID, COVID-19 status, age in years and sex. The repertoires were made available in a free public database intended to serve as a resource for research on the immune response to SARS-CoV-2.

Participants in the prospective study were aged about 18 to 100 years, lived in 20 to 25 United States geographic areas, and enrolled through a virtual design. In the prospective study, cohorts were assigned on the basis of participant-reported clinical history obtained from a screening survey and a study questionnaire. For ImmuneRACE Cohort 3, a participant was defined as recovered based on two consecutive negative NP/OP PCR tests, clearance by a healthcare professional, or resolution of symptoms. In the prospective study, whole blood, serum and a nasopharyngeal or oropharyngeal swab were collected from each participant by mobile phlebotomists. Prospective study participants could optionally give additional blood draws and questionnaires over a roughly 2-month period. Before DNA extraction, blood samples from the prospective study were shipped at room temperature or frozen. Overall study outcomes, separate from this receptor: The amount of clinical and demographic metadata varied by source and participant and was provided uncurated.

V loses 4 bases, J loses 7 bases, and the germline ends lie 19 bases apart. The CDR1 and CDR2 encoded by the germline V gene are SNHLY and FYNNEI. The CDR3 spans 15 residues, from the cysteine through the phenylalanine. Just the 45-base CDR3 DNA is kept, in frame starting at base 1. TCRbeta CDR3 regions were amplified from genomic DNA by means of the immunoSEQ Assay, a bias-controlled multiplex PCR. Processing in the source paper ran as follows. The number of nucleated cells in each sample was estimated by amplification of reference gene primers within the assay. To quantify the absolute abundance of each unique TCRbeta CDR3 rearrangement, sequence reads were collapsed and filtered. For each sample, productive Simpson clonality was calculated as the square root of Simpson's diversity index across productive rearrangements. This is the immuneACCESS table as TCRdb keeps it, with only in-frame sequences that have V and J called. A part of the clones is gone; compared with another copy, unresolved V genes explain less than half, and the rest is unexplained. The V and J calls and clone size come from that table; D and trimming were worked out from the DNA. The sample data list 250,000 to 350,000 clones, and over 75% of these were observed just once. Of the sample, more than 9% falls within the top ten clones.

This receptor was identified in a woman between 18 and 29 years old who had recovered from COVID-19. The receptor chain draws on TRBV2 and TRBJ1-2; no D gene is confidently identified. The sample comprised PBMCs or T cells enriched from blood (not recorded which). The CDR3 corresponds to CASSVEGTSAVGYTF. The base sequence is TGTGCCAGCAGTGTAGAGGGTACGAGCGCGGTTGGCTACACCTTC.